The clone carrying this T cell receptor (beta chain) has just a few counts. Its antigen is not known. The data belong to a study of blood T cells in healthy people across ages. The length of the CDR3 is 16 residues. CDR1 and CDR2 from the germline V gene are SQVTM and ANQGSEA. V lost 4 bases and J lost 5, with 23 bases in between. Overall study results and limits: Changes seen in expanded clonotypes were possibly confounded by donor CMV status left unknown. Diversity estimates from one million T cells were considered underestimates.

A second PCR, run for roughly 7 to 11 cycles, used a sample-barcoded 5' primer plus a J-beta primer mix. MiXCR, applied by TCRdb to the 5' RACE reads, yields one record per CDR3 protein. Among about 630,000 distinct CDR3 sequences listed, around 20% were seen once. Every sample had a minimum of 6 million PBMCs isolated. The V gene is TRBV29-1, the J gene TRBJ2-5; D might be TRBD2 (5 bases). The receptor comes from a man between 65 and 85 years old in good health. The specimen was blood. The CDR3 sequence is CSVGRLAVDPGETQYF. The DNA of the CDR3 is TGCAGCGTTGGCAGATTAGCTGTAGACCCGGGGGAGACCCAGTACTTC. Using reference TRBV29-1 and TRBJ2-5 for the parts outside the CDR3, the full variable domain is SAVISQKPSRDICQRGTSLTIQCQVDSQVTMMFWYRQQPGQSLTLIATANQGSEATYESGFVIDKFPISRPNLTFSTLTVSNMSPEDSSIYLCSVGRLAVDPGETQYFGPGTRLLVL.